This T cell receptor beta chain was recovered during a study of T cell responses to AZD1222 COVID-19 vaccine. Study-wide results and caveats: White British donors predominated, females outnumbered males, and clonal diversity was possibly underestimated. Repertoires in all cases were sampled only once the peak T cell response had passed. Close to half of all spike-specific TCRs reportedly target regions of the variants that are unmutated.

The method was immunoSEQ multiplex PCR; TCRdb's version includes in-frame clones alone and lacks a portion of them. The sample includes around 180,000 clones, approximately 90% of them seen just once. About this clone: Its antigen is not identified.

The CDR3 has 15 residues. Germline-derived CDR1 and CDR2 are MGHRA and YSYEKL. V was cut by 4 bases and J by 2 bases, with 11 bases left in between. This receptor was obtained from an adult in good health. The chain recombines TRBV4-1 with TRBJ1-4; D might be TRBD1 (6 bases). Here the sequenced sample was peripheral blood, taken on day 0 of AZD1222 vaccination. The CDR3 loop reads CASSLRQVTNEKLFF. The CDR3 region has the DNA TGCGCCAGCAGCCTACGACAGGTGACTAATGAAAAACTGTTTTTT.